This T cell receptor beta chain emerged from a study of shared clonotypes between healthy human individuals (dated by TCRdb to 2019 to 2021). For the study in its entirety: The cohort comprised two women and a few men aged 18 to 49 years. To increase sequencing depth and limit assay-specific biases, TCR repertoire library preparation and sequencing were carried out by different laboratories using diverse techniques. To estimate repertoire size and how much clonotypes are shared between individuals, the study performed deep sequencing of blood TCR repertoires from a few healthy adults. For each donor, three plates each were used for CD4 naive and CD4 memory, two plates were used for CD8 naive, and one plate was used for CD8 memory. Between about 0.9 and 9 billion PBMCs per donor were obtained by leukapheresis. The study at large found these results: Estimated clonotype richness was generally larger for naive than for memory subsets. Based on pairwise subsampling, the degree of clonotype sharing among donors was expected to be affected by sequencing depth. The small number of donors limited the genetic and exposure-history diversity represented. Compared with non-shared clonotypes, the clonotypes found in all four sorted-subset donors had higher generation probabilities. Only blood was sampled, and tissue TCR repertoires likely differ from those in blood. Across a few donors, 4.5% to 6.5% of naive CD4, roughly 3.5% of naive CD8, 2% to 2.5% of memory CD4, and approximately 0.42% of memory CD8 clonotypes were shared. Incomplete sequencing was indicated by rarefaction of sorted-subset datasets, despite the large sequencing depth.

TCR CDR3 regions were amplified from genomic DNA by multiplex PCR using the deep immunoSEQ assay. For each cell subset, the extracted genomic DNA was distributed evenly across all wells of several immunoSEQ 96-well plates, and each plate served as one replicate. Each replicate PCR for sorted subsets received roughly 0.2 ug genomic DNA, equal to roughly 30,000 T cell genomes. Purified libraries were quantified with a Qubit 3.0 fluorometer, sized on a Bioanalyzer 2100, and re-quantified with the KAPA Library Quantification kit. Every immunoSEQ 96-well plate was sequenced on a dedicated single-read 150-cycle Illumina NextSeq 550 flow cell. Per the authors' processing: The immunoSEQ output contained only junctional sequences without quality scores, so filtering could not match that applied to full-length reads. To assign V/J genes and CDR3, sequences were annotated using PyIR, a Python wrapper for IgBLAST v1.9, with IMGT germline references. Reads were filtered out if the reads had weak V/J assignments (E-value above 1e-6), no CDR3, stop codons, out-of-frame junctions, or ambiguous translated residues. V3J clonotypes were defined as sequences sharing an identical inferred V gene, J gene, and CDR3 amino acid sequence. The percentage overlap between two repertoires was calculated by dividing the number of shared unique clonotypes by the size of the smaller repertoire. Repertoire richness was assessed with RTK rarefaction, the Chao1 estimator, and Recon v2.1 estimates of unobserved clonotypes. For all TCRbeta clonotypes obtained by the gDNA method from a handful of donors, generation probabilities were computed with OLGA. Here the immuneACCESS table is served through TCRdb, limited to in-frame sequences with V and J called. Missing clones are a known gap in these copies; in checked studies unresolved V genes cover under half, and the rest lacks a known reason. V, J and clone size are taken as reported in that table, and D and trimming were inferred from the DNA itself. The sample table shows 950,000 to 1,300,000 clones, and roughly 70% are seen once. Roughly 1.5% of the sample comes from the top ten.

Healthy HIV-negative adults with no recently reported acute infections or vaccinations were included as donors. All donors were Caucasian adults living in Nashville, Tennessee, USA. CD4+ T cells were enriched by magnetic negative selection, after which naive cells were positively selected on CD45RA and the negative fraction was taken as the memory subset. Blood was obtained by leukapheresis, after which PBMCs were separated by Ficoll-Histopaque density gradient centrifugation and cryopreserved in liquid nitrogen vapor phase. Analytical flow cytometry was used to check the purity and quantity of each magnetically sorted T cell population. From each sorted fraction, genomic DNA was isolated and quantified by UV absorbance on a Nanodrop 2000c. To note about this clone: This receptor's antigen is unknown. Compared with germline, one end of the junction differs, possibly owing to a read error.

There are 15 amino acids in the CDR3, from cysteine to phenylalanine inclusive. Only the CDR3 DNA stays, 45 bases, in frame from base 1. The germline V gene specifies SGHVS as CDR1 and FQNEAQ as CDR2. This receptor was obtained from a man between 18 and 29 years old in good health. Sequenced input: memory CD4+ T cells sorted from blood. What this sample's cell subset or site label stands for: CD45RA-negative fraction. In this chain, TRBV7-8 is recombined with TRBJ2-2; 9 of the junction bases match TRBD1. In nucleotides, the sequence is TGTGCCAGCAGCAAACAGGGGGCGGTCACCTGGGAGCTGTTTTTT. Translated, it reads CASSKQGAVTWELFF.